The clone carrying this T cell receptor (beta chain) has a single count. The sample belongs to a study of blood T cell repertoires in COVID-19. V trimming: 6 bases; J trimming: 5 bases; junction bases outside the gene matches: 1. Germline lookup yields CDR1 MNHEY and CDR2 SVGEGT. This CDR3 is built from 12 residues. Sequencing used immunoSEQ multiplex PCR; TCRdb keeps in-frame clones, though not all of them. Found here are 250,000 to 350,000 clones, 85% to 90% of them singletons; the top ten hold around 4.3%. Sequenced input: PBMCs or T cells enriched from blood (not recorded which). The rearrangement joins TRBV6-2 or TRBV6-3 to TRBJ2-3; TRBD2 agrees at 8 bases. The source is a woman aged 18-35 years with acute COVID-19. The CDR3 DNA is TGTGCCAGCAGCCTAGCGGGAGATACGCAGTATTTT. Translating it yields CASSLAGDTQYF.